The 19 T cell receptor beta chains given below trace back to one sample, sequenced in a study of blood T cell repertoires in COVID-19. Clones were sequenced by immunoSEQ multiplex PCR, and TCRdb holds only the in-frame ones, with some missing. The repertoire consists of some 220,000 clones, with roughly 90% occurring once and the leading ten covering about 4%. The material sequenced was PBMCs or T cells enriched from blood (not recorded which). These receptors came from a woman aged 40 to 50 with acute COVID-19.

The table lists this clone with a count of one. J is TRBJ1-2 and V is TRBV15; 11 nucleotides line up with TRBD1. Trimming removed 3 bases from V and 3 bases from J; junction bases left unmatched: 3. The CDR3 covers 15 residues. CDR1 and CDR2 from the germline V gene are LNHNV and YYDKDF (reference sequence). The CDR3 loop reads CATSSGQGAYYGYTF. The CDR3 bases are TGTGCCACCAGCAGTGGACAGGGGGCATACTATGGCTACACCTTC.

This chain connects TRBV29-1 to TRBJ1-1; 7 nucleotides line up with TRBD1. The ends lost 0 bases at V and 6 bases at J; junction bases unmatched: 7. The CDR3 consists of 14 residues. The germline gives CDR1 SQVTM, CDR2 ANQGSEA. CDR3 DNA: TGCAGCGTTGAAGAGACAGGGCATTTCGCTGAAGCTTTCTTT. Translated: CSVEETGHFAEAFF.

This clone was seen just once. The chain uses TRBV5-1 and TRBJ2-7, with D possibly being TRBD1 (5 bases). CDR3 length equals 11 residues. Trimming cost V 4 bases and J 7 bases, with 9 bases left between them. CDR1 SGHRS and CDR2 YFSETQ come from the germline V gene. This CDR3 is CASSQGNEQYF. CDR3 in DNA: TGCGCCAGCAGCCAGGGTAATGAGCAGTACTTC.

The CDR3 spells CASSPTPTVITGNTIYF. The CDR3 DNA reads as TGTGCCAGCAGCCCTACCCCGACAGTAATAACTGGAAACACCATATATTTT. The chain couples TRBV7-6 to TRBJ1-3; possible D gene TRBD1, 5 bases. The CDR3 length is 17 residues. Trimming shortened V by 5 bases and J by 2 bases, and 19 bases separated the two germline ends. Germline V gene data show CDR1 as SGHVS and CDR2 as FNYEAQ.

This chain links TRBV29-1 with TRBJ1-6, with D unclear. This CDR3 spans 13 amino acids. Germline lookup yields CDR1 SQVTM and CDR2 ANQGSEA. Trimming cost V 0 bases and J 9 bases, with 9 bases left between them. CDR3 amino acids: CSVEESAGSPLHF. DNA for the CDR3: TGCAGCGTTGAAGAGTCCGCAGGTTCACCCCTCCACTTT. Using reference TRBV29-1 and TRBJ1-6 for the parts outside the CDR3, the full variable domain is SAVISQKPSRDICQRGTSLTIQCQVDSQVTMMFWYRQQPGQSLTLIATANQGSEATYESGFVIDKFPISRPNLTFSTLTVSNMSPEDSSIYLCSVEESAGSPLHFGNGTRLTVT.

This clone was seen more than once but under ten times. The chain carries TRBV4-1 and TRBJ2-2, with D perhaps TRBD1 (6 bases). Trimming took 4 bases from V and 2 from J, leaving 11 bases between them. CDR1 is MGHRA, CDR2 YSYEKL, per germline. This CDR3 region has 15 residues. The CDR3 DNA reads as TGCGCCAGCAGCCTATGGACAGTAAACACCGGGGAGCTGTTTTTT. Residues: CASSLWTVNTGELFF.

The CDR3 is CASSFSANMNTEAFF. The CDR3 region has the DNA TGTGCCAGCAGTTTCTCAGCGAACATGAACACTGAAGCTTTCTTT. V usage is TRBV27 and J usage is TRBJ1-1; D remains ambiguous. Germline CDR1 and CDR2: MNHEY and SMNVEV (reference sequence). CDR3 length: 15 residues. V gave up 3 bases and J gave up 0 bases, with 11 bases separating them.

The chain is built from TRBV3-1 (or the pseudogene TRBV3-2) and TRBJ1-2; D gene unclear. The V and J ends lost 0 bases and 8 bases respectively, with 16 bases between them. Germline loops: CDR1 LGHDT, CDR2 YNNKEL (reference sequence). The CDR3 covers 15 residues. CDR3 bases: TGTGCCAGCAGCCAAGATCCCGGCAAAGGGAGAGGCTACACCTTC. Its protein product is CASSQDPGKGRGYTF.

The CDR3, as DNA: TGTGCCAGCAACCCGGACGGGATCCGGACCCAGTACTTC. Residues: CASNPDGIRTQYF. The chain has TRBV14 and TRBJ2-5; D possibly corresponds to TRBD2 (5 bases). From germline, CDR1 is SGHDN and CDR2 FVKESK. V dropped 7 bases and J dropped 7 bases, with 16 bases sitting between them. CDR3 length: 13 residues. The variable domain in full, with the rest retrieved from reference TRBV14 and TRBJ2-5, is EAGVTQFPSHSVIEKGQTVTLRCDPISGHDNLYWYRRVMGKEIKFLLHFVKESKQDESGMPNNRFLAERTGGTYSTLKVQPAELEDSGVYFCASNPDGIRTQYFGPGTRLLVL.

The CDR3 region has the DNA TGTGCCATACCACCAGAGGAGTTGTCCTACGAGCAGTACGTC. Its translation is CAIPPEELSYEQYV. The chain carries TRBV27 and TRBJ2-7; no clear D. CDR1 is MNHEY, CDR2 SMNVEV, per germline (reference sequence). This CDR3 is 14 amino acids long. V was cut by 10 bases and J by 1 base, with 17 bases left in between.

V gene TRBV19 combines with J gene TRBJ2-5; 8 bases align to TRBD1. With 4 bases clipped from V and 5 bases from J, the junction kept 9 bases outside the gene matches. Germline V gives CDR1 LNHDA, CDR2 SQIVND (reference sequence). The CDR3 loop spans 15 amino acids. This CDR3 is CASSTRQGMLETQYF. Written as DNA, the CDR3 is TGTGCCAGTAGTACCCGACAGGGGATGTTGGAGACCCAGTACTTC.

V usage is TRBV7-9 and J usage is TRBJ1-6; D might be TRBD1 (5 bases). Trimming took 1 base from V and 0 from J, leaving 10 bases between them. Looked up from germline, CDR1 is SEHNR and CDR2 is FQNEAQ (reference sequence). The CDR3 is made up of 17 amino acids. Here the CDR3 reads CASSLVGASSYNSPLHF. The CDR3, as DNA: TGTGCCAGCAGCTTAGTAGGGGCGAGCTCCTATAATTCACCCCTCCACTTT. The entire variable domain, with the rest obtained from reference TRBV7-9 and TRBJ1-6, is as follows: DTGVSQNPRHKITKRGQNVTFRCDPISEHNRLYWYRQTLGQGPEFLTYFQNEAQLEKSRLLSDRFSAERPKGSFSTLEIQRTEQGDSAMYLCASSLVGASSYNSPLHFGNGTRLTVT.

The chain couples TRBV4-1 to TRBJ1-1; maybe TRBD1 (5 bases). The V gene lost 1 base and the J gene lost 4 bases, with 7 bases spanning the gap. The CDR3 has 13 amino acids. Germline V lookup: CDR1 MGHRA, CDR2 YSYEKL. The chain's CDR3 is CASSQVQGTEAFF. As DNA, the CDR3 is TGCGCCAGCAGCCAAGTCCAGGGCACTGAAGCTTTCTTT.

This chain links TRBV2 with TRBJ1-5; 7 bases line up with TRBD1. The CDR3 is 15 amino acids. The germline V gene has CDR1 SNHLY and CDR2 FYNNEI. V dropped 5 bases and J dropped 3; count of bases not matched to a gene: 7. CDR3 sequence (DNA): TGTGCCAGCAGTTACAGGGACAGTTCCAATCAGCCCCAGCATTTT. Its translation is CASSYRDSSNQPQHF.

The CDR3 bases are TGTGCCAGCAGCTTCGGTCTAGCGGGGCTGAATGAGCAGTTCTTC. It translates to CASSFGLAGLNEQFF. The chain couples TRBV11-2 to TRBJ2-1, with TRBD2 identical over 9 bases. The CDR3 has 15 amino acids. Germline V gives CDR1 SGHAT, CDR2 FQNNGV. V trimming: 3 bases; J trimming: 7 bases; junction bases outside the gene matches: 7.

CDR3 protein: CSASRPGSTDTQYF. In nucleotides, the CDR3 is TGCAGTGCTAGTCGCCCGGGGAGCACAGATACGCAGTATTTT. V and J are TRBV20-1 and TRBJ2-3; tentative D call: TRBD2 (5 bases). Per the germline V gene, CDR1 is DFQATT and CDR2 is SNEGSKA (reference sequence). The length of the CDR3 is 14 residues. Trimming left V 3 bases short and J 0 bases short, with 10 bases between.

This rearrangement joins TRBV6-1 to TRBJ2-7; no firm D call. The CDR3 sequence is 13 residues long. V lost 2 bases and J lost 7, with 12 bases in between. Germline CDR1 and CDR2: MNHNS and SASEGT. The CDR3 spells CASSEFVAWEQYV. CDR3 sequence (DNA): TGTGCCAGCAGTGAATTTGTGGCCTGGGAGCAGTACGTC.

The chain employs TRBV5-1 and TRBJ1-1, with D perhaps matching TRBD1 (6 bases). Trimming removed 6 bases at V and 4 bases at J, with 13 bases between. Germline V gene lookup returns CDR1 SGHRS and CDR2 YFSETQ. This CDR3 region has 13 residues. The CDR3 reads CASTADRATEAFF. CDR3 in DNA: TGCGCCAGCACCGCGGACAGAGCCACTGAAGCTTTCTTT.

The chain has TRBV12-5 and TRBJ1-1; D unresolved. The CDR3 runs to 13 residues. Germline assignment: CDR1 LGHNT and CDR2 FRNRAP. Trimming cost V 3 bases and J 1 base, with 6 bases left between them. The CDR3 loop is CASGFPGNTEAFF. In nucleotides, the CDR3 is TGTGCTAGTGGTTTCCCAGGGAACACTGAAGCTTTCTTT.